This is a list of T cell receptor beta chains from one sample in a study of blood T cell repertoires in COVID-19. Profiled with immunoSEQ multiplex PCR; TCRdb holds only in-frame clones, not every one. The sample includes a few hundred thousand clones, around 83% seen only once; the top ten take around 1.2%. The specimen sequenced was peripheral blood. Receptors originate from a woman aged 50 to 65 with acute or convalescent COVID-19. Both conserved end residues are part of each CDR3. Each record gives: V gene, D gene, clone size, J gene, CDR3 protein, CDR3 DNA. D genes are given only for firm matches. Expanded clones are given a class, and other clones once, few, many or no size at all.

v_gene: TRBV7-2; d_gene: TRBD2; abundance: NA; j_gene: TRBJ2-5; CDR3aa: CASSLGWTSGQETQYF; CDR3nt: TGTGCCAGCAGCTTAGGCTGGACTAGCGGGCAAGAGACCCAGTACTTC
v_gene: TRBV10-1; d_gene: TRBD1; abundance: few; j_gene: TRBJ2-2; CDR3aa: CASSEGQGNTGELFF; CDR3nt: TGCGCCAGCAGTGAGGGACAGGGAAACACCGGGGAGCTGTTTTTT
v_gene: TRBV7-3; d_gene: TRBD2; abundance: NA; j_gene: TRBJ2-3; CDR3aa: CASSQGLAGVDTQYF; CDR3nt: TGTGCCAGCAGCCAAGGGCTAGCGGGAGTGGATACGCAGTATTTT
v_gene: TRBV3-1/TRBV3-2; d_gene: NA; abundance: NA; j_gene: TRBJ1-1; CDR3aa: CASSQGVVDTEAFF; CDR3nt: TGTGCCAGCAGCCAAGGAGTTGTAGACACTGAAGCTTTCTTT
v_gene: TRBV30; d_gene: NA; abundance: NA; j_gene: TRBJ1-3; CDR3aa: CAWTSGNTIYF; CDR3nt: TGTGCCTGGACCAGTGGAAACACCATATATTTT
v_gene: TRBV9; d_gene: NA; abundance: NA; j_gene: TRBJ2-2; CDR3aa: CASSPHGGKTGELFF; CDR3nt: TGTGCCAGCAGCCCGCATGGGGGCAAGACCGGGGAGCTGTTTTTT
v_gene: TRBV2; d_gene: NA; abundance: NA; j_gene: TRBJ2-7; CDR3aa: CASRNLLGAGSFYEQYF; CDR3nt: TGTGCCAGCAGAAATCTCTTAGGTGCCGGGAGCTTCTACGAGCAGTACTTC
v_gene: TRBV7-7; d_gene: NA; abundance: NA; j_gene: TRBJ2-2; CDR3aa: CASSLSHGSATGELFF; CDR3nt: TGTGCCAGCAGCTTATCCCACGGGAGTGCCACCGGGGAGCTGTTTTTT
v_gene: TRBV24-1; d_gene: NA; abundance: NA; j_gene: TRBJ1-2; CDR3aa: CATSDLAARNGGYTF; CDR3nt: TGTGCCACCAGTGATTTGGCGGCACGTAATGGGGGCTACACCTTC
v_gene: TRBV6-5; d_gene: NA; abundance: once; j_gene: TRBJ1-5; CDR3aa: CASSYRPGEEPQHF; CDR3nt: TGTGCCAGCAGTTACCGGCCGGGAGAGGAGCCCCAGCATTTT
v_gene: TRBV7-3; d_gene: TRBD2; abundance: NA; j_gene: TRBJ2-7; CDR3aa: CASSLTSGSVEQYF; CDR3nt: TGTGCCAGCAGCTTGACTAGCGGGAGTGTCGAGCAGTACTTC
v_gene: TRBV30; d_gene: NA; abundance: NA; j_gene: TRBJ2-4; CDR3aa: CAWSSAGMGLAKNIQYF; CDR3nt: TGTGCCTGGAGTTCTGCGGGTATGGGGTTAGCCAAAAACATTCAGTACTTC
v_gene: TRBV7-9; d_gene: TRBD2; abundance: NA; j_gene: TRBJ2-3; CDR3aa: CASSPSGGATDTQYF; CDR3nt: TGTGCCAGCAGCCCTAGCGGGGGGGCCACAGATACGCAGTATTTT
v_gene: TRBV7-2; d_gene: NA; abundance: NA; j_gene: TRBJ1-1; CDR3aa: CASSVRGVLNTEAFF; CDR3nt: TGTGCCAGCAGCGTCCGCGGGGTCCTGAACACTGAAGCTTTCTTT
v_gene: TRBV7-9; d_gene: NA; abundance: NA; j_gene: TRBJ2-7; CDR3aa: CASSLEQSYEQYF; CDR3nt: TGTGCCAGCAGCTTAGAACAGTCCTACGAGCAGTACTTC
v_gene: TRBV30; d_gene: NA; abundance: few; j_gene: TRBJ1-5; CDR3aa: CAWGQGFSSNQPQHF; CDR3nt: TGTGCCTGGGGCCAGGGGTTCTCGAGCAATCAGCCCCAGCATTTT
v_gene: TRBV5-1; d_gene: NA; abundance: NA; j_gene: TRBJ1-6; CDR3aa: CASSFGEGGSPLHF; CDR3nt: TGCGCCAGCAGCTTCGGGGAGGGTGGTTCACCCCTCCACTTT
v_gene: TRBV7-2; d_gene: TRBD1; abundance: NA; j_gene: TRBJ2-2; CDR3aa: CASRDDRGGDTGELFF; CDR3nt: TGTGCCAGCAGGGACGACAGGGGCGGGGACACCGGGGAGCTGTTTTTT
v_gene: TRBV6-5; d_gene: NA; abundance: NA; j_gene: TRBJ2-1; CDR3aa: CASSYSDDYIYNEQFF; CDR3nt: TGTGCCAGCAGTTACTCGGACGACTATATTTACAATGAGCAGTTCTTC
v_gene: TRBV19; d_gene: NA; abundance: NA; j_gene: TRBJ2-1; CDR3aa: CASRWGGAGNEQFF; CDR3nt: TGTGCCAGTCGCTGGGGGGGCGCCGGGAATGAGCAGTTCTTC
v_gene: TRBV4-2; d_gene: NA; abundance: NA; j_gene: TRBJ2-3; CDR3aa: CASSQVGDSSVLDTQYF; CDR3nt: TGTGCCAGCAGCCAAGTAGGGGACTCCTCCGTCTTAGATACGCAGTATTTT
v_gene: TRBV5-1; d_gene: TRBD2; abundance: NA; j_gene: TRBJ2-1; CDR3aa: CASSLTSGSGTEQFF; CDR3nt: TGCGCCAGCAGCTTGACTAGCGGGAGTGGGACTGAGCAGTTCTTC
v_gene: TRBV14; d_gene: TRBD2; abundance: once; j_gene: TRBJ2-5; CDR3aa: CASSRLAGGPLKETQYF; CDR3nt: TGTGCCAGCAGCCGACTAGCGGGGGGGCCTTTGAAAGAGACCCAGTACTTC
v_gene: TRBV2; d_gene: NA; abundance: NA; j_gene: TRBJ1-1; CDR3aa: CASRMEAPAFF; CDR3nt: TGTGCCAGCAGAATGGAGGCCCCGGCTTTCTTT